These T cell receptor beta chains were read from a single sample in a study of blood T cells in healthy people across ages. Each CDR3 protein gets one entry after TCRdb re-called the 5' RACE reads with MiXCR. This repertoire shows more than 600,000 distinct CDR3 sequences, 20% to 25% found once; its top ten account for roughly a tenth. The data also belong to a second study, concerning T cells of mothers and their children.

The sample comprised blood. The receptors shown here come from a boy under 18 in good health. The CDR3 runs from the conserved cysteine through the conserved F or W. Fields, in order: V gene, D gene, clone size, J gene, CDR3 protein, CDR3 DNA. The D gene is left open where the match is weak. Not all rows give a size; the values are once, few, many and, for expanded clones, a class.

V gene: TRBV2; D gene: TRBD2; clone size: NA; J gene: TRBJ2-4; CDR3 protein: CASSSGSIQYF; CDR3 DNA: TGTGCCAGCAGTAGCGGGAGCATTCAGTACTTC
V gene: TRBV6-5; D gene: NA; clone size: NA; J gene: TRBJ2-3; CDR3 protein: CASSYSLGRPTGDTQYF; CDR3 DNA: TGTGCCAGCAGTTACTCTTTGGGTCGACCTACCGGGGATACACAGTATTTT
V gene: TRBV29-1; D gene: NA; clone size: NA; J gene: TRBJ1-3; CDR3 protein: CSVSVGNTIYF; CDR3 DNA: TGCAGCGTTTCGGTCGGAAACACCATATATTTT
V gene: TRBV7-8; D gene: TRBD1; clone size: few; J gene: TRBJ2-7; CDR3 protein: CASSVAGTGNYEQYF; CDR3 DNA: TGTGCCAGCAGCGTTGCCGGGACAGGGAACTACGAGCAGTACTTC
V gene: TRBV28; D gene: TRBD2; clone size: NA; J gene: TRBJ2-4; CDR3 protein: CASSSRTVGGNIQYF; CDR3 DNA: TGTGCCAGCAGTTCGCGGACGGTGGGGGGGAACATTCAGTACTTC
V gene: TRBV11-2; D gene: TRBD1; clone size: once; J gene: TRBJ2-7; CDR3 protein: CASSLGPGTGINEQYF; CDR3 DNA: TGTGCCAGCAGCTTAGGGCCGGGGACAGGGATTAACGAGCAGTACTTC
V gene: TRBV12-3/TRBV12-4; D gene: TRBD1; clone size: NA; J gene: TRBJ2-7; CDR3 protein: CASSLGTAFREQYF; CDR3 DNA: TGTGCCAGCAGTTTGGGGACAGCGTTTCGCGAGCAGTACTTC
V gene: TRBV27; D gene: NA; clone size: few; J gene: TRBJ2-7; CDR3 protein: CASSLSPGTNYEQYF; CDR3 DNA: TGTGCCAGCAGCCTGAGCCCCGGGACAAACTACGAGCAGTACTTC
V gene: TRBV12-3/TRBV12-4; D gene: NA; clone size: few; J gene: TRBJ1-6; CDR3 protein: CATRPDPVNSPLHF; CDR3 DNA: TGTGCCACCCGACCCGACCCGGTAAATTCACCCCTCCACTTT
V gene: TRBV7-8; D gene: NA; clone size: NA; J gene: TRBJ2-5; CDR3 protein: CASSLFRDRETQYF; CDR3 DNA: TGTGCCAGCAGCTTATTCAGGGATCGAGAGACCCAGTACTTC
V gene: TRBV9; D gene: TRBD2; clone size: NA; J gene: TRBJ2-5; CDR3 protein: CASSVTAGGWSETQYF; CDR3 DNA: TGTGCCAGCAGCGTAACAGCGGGGGGGTGGTCAGAGACCCAGTACTTC
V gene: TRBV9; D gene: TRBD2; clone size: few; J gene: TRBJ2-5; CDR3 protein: CASSETSGGPPGYF; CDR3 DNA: TGTGCCAGCAGCGAGACTAGCGGGGGGCCTCCAGGGTACTTC
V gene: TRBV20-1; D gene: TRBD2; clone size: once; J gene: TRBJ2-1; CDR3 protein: CSARETSGIYNEQFF; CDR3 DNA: TGCAGTGCTAGAGAAACTAGCGGGATTTACAATGAGCAGTTCTTC
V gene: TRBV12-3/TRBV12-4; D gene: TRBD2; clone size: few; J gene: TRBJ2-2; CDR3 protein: CASSFLGGRADTGELFF; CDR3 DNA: TGTGCCAGCAGTTTTCTAGGCGGGAGGGCCGACACCGGGGAGCTGTTTTTT
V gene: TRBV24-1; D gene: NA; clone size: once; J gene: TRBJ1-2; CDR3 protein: CATSQGPTNYGYTF; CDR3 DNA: TGTGCCACCAGTCAAGGGCCCACTAACTATGGCTACACCTTC
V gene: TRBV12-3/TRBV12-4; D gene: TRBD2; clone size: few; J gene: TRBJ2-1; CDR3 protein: CASSPSERRESWKSSYNEQFF; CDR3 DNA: TGTGCCAGCAGTCCCAGTGAAAGGCGGGAGTCATGGAAAAGCTCCTACAATGAGCAGTTCTTC
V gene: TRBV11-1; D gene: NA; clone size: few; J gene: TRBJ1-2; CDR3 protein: CASSLSPTNSYGYTF; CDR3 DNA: TGTGCCAGCAGCTTATCCCCGACCAATTCGTATGGCTACACCTTC
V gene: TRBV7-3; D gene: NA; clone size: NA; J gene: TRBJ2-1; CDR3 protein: CASSREGTGSGYNEQFF; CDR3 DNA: TGTGCCAGCAGCCGCGAAGGCACAGGGTCTGGCTACAATGAGCAGTTCTTC
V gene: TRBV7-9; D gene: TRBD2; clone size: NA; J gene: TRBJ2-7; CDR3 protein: CASSFREGGPSAYEQYF; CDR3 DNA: TGTGCCAGCAGCTTCCGGGAGGGGGGACCTTCGGCCTACGAGCAGTACTTC
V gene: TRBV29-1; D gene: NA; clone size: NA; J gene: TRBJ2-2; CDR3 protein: CSVEQGTRTRELFF; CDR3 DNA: TGCAGCGTTGAACAAGGCACGAGAACCAGGGAGCTGTTTTTT
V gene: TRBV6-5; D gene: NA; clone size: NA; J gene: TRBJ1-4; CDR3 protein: CASSYSRGEGTNEKLFF; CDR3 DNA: TGTGCCAGCAGTTACTCCCGTGGAGAGGGAACTAATGAAAAACTGTTTTTT
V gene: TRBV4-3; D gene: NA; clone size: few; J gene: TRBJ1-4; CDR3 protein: CASSQDLGTPGEKLFF; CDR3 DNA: TGCGCCAGCAGCCAAGATCTCGGAACCCCTGGTGAAAAACTGTTTTTT
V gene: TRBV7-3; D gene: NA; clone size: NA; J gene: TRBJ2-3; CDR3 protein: CASSYKGQGSSTDTQYF; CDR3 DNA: TGTGCCAGCAGCTATAAGGGTCAGGGGTCGAGCACAGATACGCAGTATTTT
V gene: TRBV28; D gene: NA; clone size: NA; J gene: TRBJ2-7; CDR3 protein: CASSSPRGEDSYEQYF; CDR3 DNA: TGTGCCAGCAGTTCCCCCCGTGGGGAGGACTCCTACGAGCAGTACTTC
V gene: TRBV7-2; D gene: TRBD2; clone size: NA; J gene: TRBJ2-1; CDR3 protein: CASSLPSGGTRLRNEQFF; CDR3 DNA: TGTGCCAGCAGCTTACCTAGCGGGGGGACCAGGTTGAGAAATGAGCAGTTCTTC
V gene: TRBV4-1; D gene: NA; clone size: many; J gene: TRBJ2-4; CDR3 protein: CASSPILVAKNIQYF; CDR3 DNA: TGCGCCAGCAGCCCGATACTAGTAGCCAAAAACATTCAGTACTTC
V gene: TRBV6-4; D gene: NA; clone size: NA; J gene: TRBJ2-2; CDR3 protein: CASSQVVRSHGELFF; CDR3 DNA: TGTGCCAGCAGCCAAGTAGTGCGCTCGCACGGGGAGCTGTTTTTT
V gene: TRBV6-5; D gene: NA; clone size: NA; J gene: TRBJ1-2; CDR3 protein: CASSYSAPYGYTF; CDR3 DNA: TGTGCCAGCAGTTACTCAGCTCCCTATGGCTACACCTTC
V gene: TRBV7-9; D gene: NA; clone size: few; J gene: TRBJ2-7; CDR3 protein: CASSLSVNPDEQYF; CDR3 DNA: TGTGCCAGCAGCTTATCGGTGAACCCCGACGAGCAGTACTTC
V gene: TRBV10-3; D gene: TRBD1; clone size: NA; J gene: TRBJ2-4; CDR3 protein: CAISESTGDRAKNIQYF; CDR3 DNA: TGTGCCATCAGTGAGTCGACTGGGGACAGAGCCAAAAACATTCAGTACTTC
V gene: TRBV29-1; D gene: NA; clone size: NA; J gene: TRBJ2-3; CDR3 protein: CSVEGSAADTQYF; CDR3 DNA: TGCAGCGTTGAGGGATCTGCCGCGGATACGCAGTATTTT
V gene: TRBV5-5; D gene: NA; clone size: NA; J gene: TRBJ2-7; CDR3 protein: CASSLVGTGFDEQYF; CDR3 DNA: TGTGCCAGCAGCTTGGTCGGAACAGGGTTCGACGAGCAGTACTTC
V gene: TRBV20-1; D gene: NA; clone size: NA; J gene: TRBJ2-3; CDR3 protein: CSAPTRVPNPDTQYF; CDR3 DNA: TGCAGTGCTCCCACCAGGGTCCCCAACCCCGATACGCAGTATTTT
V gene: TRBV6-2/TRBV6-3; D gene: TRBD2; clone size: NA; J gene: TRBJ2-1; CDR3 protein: CASSAGGSGGNEQFF; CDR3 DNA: TGTGCCAGCAGCGCCGGGGGTAGCGGGGGAAATGAGCAGTTCTTC
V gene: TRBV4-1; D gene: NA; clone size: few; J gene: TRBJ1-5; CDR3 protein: CASSQESHSNQPRHF; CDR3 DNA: TGCGCCAGCAGCCAAGAAAGTCATAGCAATCAGCCCCGGCATTTT
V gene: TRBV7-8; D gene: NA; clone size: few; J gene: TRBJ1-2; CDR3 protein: CASSLGPFTIYGYTF; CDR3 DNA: TGTGCCAGCAGCCTAGGACCCTTCACGATCTATGGCTACACCTTC